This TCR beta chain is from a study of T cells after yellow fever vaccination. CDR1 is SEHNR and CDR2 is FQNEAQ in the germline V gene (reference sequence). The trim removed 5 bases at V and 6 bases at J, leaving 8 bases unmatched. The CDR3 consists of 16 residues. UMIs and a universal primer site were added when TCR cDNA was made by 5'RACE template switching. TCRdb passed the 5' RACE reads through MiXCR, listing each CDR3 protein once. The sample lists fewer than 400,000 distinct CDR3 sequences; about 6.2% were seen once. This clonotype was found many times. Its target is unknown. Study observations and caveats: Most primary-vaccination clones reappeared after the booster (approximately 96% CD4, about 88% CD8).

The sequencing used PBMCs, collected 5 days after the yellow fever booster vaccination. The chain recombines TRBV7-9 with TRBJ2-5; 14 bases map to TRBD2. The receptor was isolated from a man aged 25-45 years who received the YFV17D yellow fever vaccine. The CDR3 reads CASSTTGTSGSQTQYF. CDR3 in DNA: TGTGCCAGCAGCACCACCGGGACTAGCGGGAGTCAGACCCAGTACTTC.